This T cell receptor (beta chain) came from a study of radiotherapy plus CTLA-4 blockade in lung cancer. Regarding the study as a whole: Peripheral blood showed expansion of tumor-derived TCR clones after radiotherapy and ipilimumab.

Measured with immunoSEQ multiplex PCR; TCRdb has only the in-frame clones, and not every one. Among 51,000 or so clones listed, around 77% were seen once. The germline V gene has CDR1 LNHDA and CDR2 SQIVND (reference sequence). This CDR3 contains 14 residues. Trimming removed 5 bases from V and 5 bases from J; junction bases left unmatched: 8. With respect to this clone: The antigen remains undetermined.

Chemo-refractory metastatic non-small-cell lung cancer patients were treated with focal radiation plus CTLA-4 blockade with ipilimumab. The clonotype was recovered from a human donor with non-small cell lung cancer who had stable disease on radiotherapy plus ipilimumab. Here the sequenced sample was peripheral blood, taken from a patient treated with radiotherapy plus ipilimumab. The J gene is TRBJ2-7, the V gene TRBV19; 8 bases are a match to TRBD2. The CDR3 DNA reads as TGTGCCAGTAGTTCCGGGACTAGGGACCACGAGCAGTACTTC. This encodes CASSSGTRDHEQYF.